A single sample gave rise to the 2 T cell receptor beta chains below, sequenced in a study of shared clonotypes between healthy human individuals. Naive CD8 cells lacked CD45RO and underwent positive selection for CCR7, leaving out terminally differentiated effector memory CD45RA+ cells. Repertoires were generated with immunoSEQ multiplex PCR, while TCRdb's copy carries only in-frame clones and drops some. The table has millions of clones, under 95% seen once. What was sequenced was naive CD8+ T cells from PBMCs. The receptor source for this set is a man aged 18-30 years in good health. Some clones in this sample may be carry-over from other donors' samples.

The chain's CDR3 is CASSFRLAGLGTGELFF. In DNA form, the CDR3 reads TGTGCCAGCAGCTTTAGACTAGCGGGACTAGGCACCGGGGAGCTGTTTTTT. The genes are TRBV7-9 and TRBJ2-2, with TRBD2 matching over 11 bases. Trimming removed 3 bases from V and 4 bases from J; junction bases left unmatched: 7. Germline-derived CDR1 and CDR2 are SEHNR and FQNEAQ (reference sequence). This CDR3 contains 17 residues.

V and J are TRBV27 and TRBJ1-5, with D perhaps TRBD1 (5 bases). Trimming stripped 10 bases from V and 1 base from J, with 14 bases between. There are 14 residues in the CDR3. Per the germline V gene, CDR1 is MNHEY and CDR2 is SMNVEV (reference sequence). The chain's CDR3 is CATRRGRSNQPQHF. The CDR3 DNA sequence: TGTGCCACCCGTCGGGGACGGAGCAATCAGCCCCAGCATTTT.